These T cell receptor beta chains were read from a single sample in a study of T cell responses to AZD1222 COVID-19 vaccine. Profiled with immunoSEQ multiplex PCR; TCRdb holds only in-frame clones, not every one. This sample carries some 150,000 clones, roughly 90% of them seen once, and the ten largest clones take around 4.5%. The sequenced sample was peripheral blood, obtained 28 days after the second AZD1222 dose. These receptors came from an adult who received the AZD1222 COVID-19 vaccine. The CDR3 runs from the conserved cysteine through the conserved F or W. A D gene is named only where the DNA matches it firmly.

V gene: TRBV5-4
J gene: TRBJ2-4
D gene: TRBD1
CDR3 protein: CASSPAQGIKNENIQYF

V gene: TRBV7-7
J gene: TRBJ1-6
D gene: -
CDR3 protein: CASSMGGRNSPLHF

V gene: TRBV7-2
J gene: TRBJ1-2
D gene: -
CDR3 protein: CASSLDPGYGYTF

V gene: TRBV6-5
J gene: TRBJ2-3
D gene: TRBD2
CDR3 protein: CASTPERGATDTQYF

V gene: TRBV10-3
J gene: TRBJ1-5
D gene: TRBD1
CDR3 protein: CAISESFAGGSSNQPQHF

V gene: TRBV7-2
J gene: TRBJ2-7
D gene: -
CDR3 protein: CASSPSGHPYEQYF

V gene: TRBV3-1/TRBV3-2
J gene: TRBJ1-2
D gene: -
CDR3 protein: CASSQEYSHGGYTF

V gene: TRBV11-2
J gene: TRBJ2-2
D gene: TRBD1
CDR3 protein: CASSFSGQPTGELFF

V gene: TRBV7-3
J gene: TRBJ2-1
D gene: TRBD2
CDR3 protein: CASSYSTSTFNNEQFF

V gene: TRBV27
J gene: TRBJ2-3
D gene: -
CDR3 protein: CASSAPSPRGVGGDTQYF

V gene: TRBV7-3
J gene: TRBJ1-1
D gene: TRBD1
CDR3 protein: CASSLSGEGAYTEAFF

V gene: TRBV19
J gene: TRBJ2-7
D gene: TRBD1
CDR3 protein: CASSIMGQTYEQYF

V gene: TRBV5-4
J gene: TRBJ1-3
D gene: -
CDR3 protein: CASSFQGRNTIYF

V gene: TRBV7-9
J gene: TRBJ1-2
D gene: -
CDR3 protein: CASSSPQNRDYGYTF

V gene: TRBV25-1
J gene: TRBJ1-2
D gene: -
CDR3 protein: CASSEYSSGLGCTF

V gene: TRBV6-5
J gene: TRBJ1-4
D gene: TRBD1
CDR3 protein: CASRRTGANEKLFF

V gene: TRBV7-9
J gene: TRBJ2-7
D gene: -
CDR3 protein: CASSPGVEQYF

V gene: TRBV11-2
J gene: TRBJ2-7
D gene: TRBD1
CDR3 protein: CASSLRTGIGYEQYF

V gene: TRBV2
J gene: TRBJ1-6
D gene: -
CDR3 protein: CASKRGVNSPLHF

V gene: TRBV4-1
J gene: TRBJ2-1
D gene: -
CDR3 protein: CASSQELAGVPRDEQFF

V gene: TRBV5-1
J gene: TRBJ2-6
D gene: -
CDR3 protein: CASSLVAWGSGANVLTF